This passage covers 10 T cell receptor beta chains from one sample sequenced in a study of shared clonotypes between healthy human individuals. Method: immunoSEQ multiplex PCR; TCRdb's copy keeps in-frame clones and lacks some. The profile shows some 2 million clones, about 95% of them singletons. Naive CD8 cells were CD45RO-negative, positively selected for CCR7, excluding terminally differentiated effector memory CD45RA+ cells. The sample comprised naive CD8+ T cells sorted from blood. The receptor source for this set is a man aged 18 to 35 in good health.

V is TRBV4-1 and J is TRBJ1-5; no definite D call. The length of the CDR3 is 14 residues. Trimming stripped 0 bases from V and 0 bases from J, with 3 bases between. Germline V gene data show CDR1 as MGHRA and CDR2 as YSYEKL. CDR3 sequence reads: CASSQEYSNQPQHF. DNA of the CDR3: TGCGCCAGCAGCCAAGAATATAGCAATCAGCCCCAGCATTTT.

The chain uses TRBV4-1 and TRBJ1-2; 7 bases map to TRBD1. Germline CDR1 and CDR2: MGHRA and YSYEKL. The CDR3 is 18 residues long. The J segment lost 1 base and the V segment lost 4 bases, leaving 15 bases of the junction unmatched. The CDR3 DNA is TGCGCCAGCAGCCCTGAGACAGGGTCCCTTTTTTTTAACTATGGCTACACCTTC. Amino acids: CASSPETGSLFFNYGYTF.

Comment on this clone: At the DNA level, this CDR3 is encoded by other sequences in the same sample as well. This chain links TRBV28 with TRBJ2-7; D unresolved. The CDR3 totals 12 residues. V dropped 6 bases and J dropped 3 bases, with 9 bases sitting between them. Germline V lookup: CDR1 MDHEN, CDR2 SYDVKM. The CDR3 DNA reads as TGTGCCAGCAGCCCCGGCGGCTACGAGCAGTACTTC. This translates into CASSPGGYEQYF.

In nucleotides, the CDR3 is TGTGCCAGCAGCTTGGGGGCGTCGTTTTACGAGCAGTACTTC. Its protein product is CASSLGASFYEQYF. The chain employs TRBV5-6 and TRBJ2-7; D unclear. V lost 0 bases and J 4 bases, leaving 11 bases between the germline ends. The CDR3 totals 14 residues. Germline V lookup: CDR1 SGHDT, CDR2 YYEEEE.

This clone was recorded only once. This specimen includes other DNA sequences encoding the same CDR3. The rearrangement uses TRBV9 and TRBJ2-1; D is perhaps TRBD1 (6 bases). Germline V gene data show CDR1 as SGDLS and CDR2 as YYNGEE. Trimming pared 0 bases from V and 9 bases from J, leaving 10 bases between. The CDR3 is 13 amino acids. The CDR3 sequence is CASSVGGGSEQFF. CDR3 in DNA: TGTGCCAGCAGCGTAGGAGGGGGTAGTGAGCAGTTCTTC.

The chain is built from TRBV5-1 and TRBJ1-1; D gene unclear. V dropped 3 bases and J dropped 2 bases, with 11 bases sitting between them. The V gene's germline CDR1 is SGHRS and CDR2 YFSETQ. This CDR3 has 14 amino acids. CDR3 protein: CASSSEQYNTEAFF. DNA of the CDR3: TGCGCCAGCAGCTCGGAACAGTACAACACTGAAGCTTTCTTT.

J is TRBJ1-4 and V is TRBV9; no firm D call. This CDR3 has 15 residues. V gave up 3 bases and J gave up 3 bases, with 12 bases separating them. The germline gives CDR1 SGDLS, CDR2 YYNGEE. CDR3 sequence (DNA): TGTGCCAGCAGCGGAGGCGGGTTGGCTAATGAAAAACTGTTTTTT. Protein sequence: CASSGGGLANEKLFF.

This clone has just one count. The rearrangement joins TRBV30 to TRBJ1-2; D unclear. The length of the CDR3 is 11 residues. From germline, CDR1 is GTSNPN and CDR2 SVGIG (reference sequence). Trimming stripped 4 bases from V and 4 bases from J, with 7 bases between. The CDR3 spells CAWTESYGYTF. DNA of the CDR3: TGTGCCTGGACCGAAAGCTATGGCTACACCTTC.

The chain recombines TRBV19 with TRBJ2-2, with D possibly matching TRBD1 (5 bases). The CDR3 extends over 14 amino acids. V gave up 3 bases and J gave up 5 bases, with 10 bases separating them. In germline, CDR1 is LNHDA, CDR2 SQIVND (reference sequence). As DNA, the CDR3 is TGTGCCAGTAGTATCGACAGCATAACCGGGGAGCTGTTTTTT. This sequence encodes CASSIDSITGELFF.

CDR3 nucleotide sequence: TGTGCCAGCAGCTTGCGGCTAGCGGGAGGGCCCGGGGCCTACGAGCAGTACTTC. Protein: CASSLRLAGGPGAYEQYF. This chain joins TRBV5-6 and TRBJ2-7; 12 bases match TRBD2. CDR3 size: 18 residues. J was trimmed by 2 bases and V by 1 base; bases with no gene match: 10. The germline gives CDR1 SGHDT, CDR2 YYEEEE.